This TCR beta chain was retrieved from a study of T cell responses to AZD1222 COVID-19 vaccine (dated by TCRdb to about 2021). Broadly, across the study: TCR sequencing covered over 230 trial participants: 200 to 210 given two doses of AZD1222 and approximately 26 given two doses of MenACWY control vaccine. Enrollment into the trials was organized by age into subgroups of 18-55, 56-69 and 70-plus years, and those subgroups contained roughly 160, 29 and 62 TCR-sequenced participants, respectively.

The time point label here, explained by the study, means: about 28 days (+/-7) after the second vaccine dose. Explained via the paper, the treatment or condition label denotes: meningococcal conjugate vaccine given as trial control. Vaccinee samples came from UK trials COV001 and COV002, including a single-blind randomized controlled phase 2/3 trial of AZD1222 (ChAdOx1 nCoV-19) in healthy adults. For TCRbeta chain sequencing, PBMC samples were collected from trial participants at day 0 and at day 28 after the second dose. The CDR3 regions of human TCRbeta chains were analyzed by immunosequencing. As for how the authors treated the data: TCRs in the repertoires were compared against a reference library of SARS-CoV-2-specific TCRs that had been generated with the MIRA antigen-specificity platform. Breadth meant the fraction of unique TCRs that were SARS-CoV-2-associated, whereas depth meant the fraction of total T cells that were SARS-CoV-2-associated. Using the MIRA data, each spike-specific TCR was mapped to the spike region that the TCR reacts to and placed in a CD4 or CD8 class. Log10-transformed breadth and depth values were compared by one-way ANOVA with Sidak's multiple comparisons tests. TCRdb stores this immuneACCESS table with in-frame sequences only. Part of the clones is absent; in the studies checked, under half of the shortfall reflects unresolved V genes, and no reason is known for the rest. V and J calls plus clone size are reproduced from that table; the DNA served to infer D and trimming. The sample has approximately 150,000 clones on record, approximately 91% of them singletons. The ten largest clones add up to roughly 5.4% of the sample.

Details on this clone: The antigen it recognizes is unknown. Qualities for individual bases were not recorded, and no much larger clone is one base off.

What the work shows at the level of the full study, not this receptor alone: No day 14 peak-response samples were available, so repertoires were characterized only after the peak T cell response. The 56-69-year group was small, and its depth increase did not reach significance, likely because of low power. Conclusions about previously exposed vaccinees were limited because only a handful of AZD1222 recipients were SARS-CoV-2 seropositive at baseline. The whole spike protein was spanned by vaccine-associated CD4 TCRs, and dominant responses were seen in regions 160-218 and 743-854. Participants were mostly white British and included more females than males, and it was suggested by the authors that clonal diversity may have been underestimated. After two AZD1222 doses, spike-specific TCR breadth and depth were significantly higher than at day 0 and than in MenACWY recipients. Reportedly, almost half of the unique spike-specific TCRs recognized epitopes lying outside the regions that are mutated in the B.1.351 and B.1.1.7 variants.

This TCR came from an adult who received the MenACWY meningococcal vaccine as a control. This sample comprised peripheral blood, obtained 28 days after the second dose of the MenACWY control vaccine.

CDR3 region: CASSLLGGTEAFF. The nucleotide sequence is given as TGTGCCAGCAGTTTATTAGGGGGCACTGAAGCTTTCTTT. The chain is encoded by TRBV28 joined to TRBJ1-1; D gene: possibly TRBD1, on 6 matching bases. The CDR3, cysteine through phenylalanine, is 13 amino acids long. Of all the DNA, just the CDR3 is kept, 39 bases in frame from base 1. CDR1 and CDR2, looked up from the germline V gene, are MDHEN and SYDVKM. V gives up 1 base and J gives up 4 bases, and the segment between their germline ends measures 7 bases.